Detailed here is one TCR beta chain. Its antigen is unidentified. PCR amplification relied on 60 Vbeta primers (plus 13 Jbeta primers). Repertoires were generated with immunoSEQ multiplex PCR, while TCRdb's copy carries only in-frame clones and drops some. The data show 90,000 to 140,000 clones, around 72% seen once. These data originate in a study of cytomegalovirus exposure and HLA in healthy donors. Study-wide results and limits: Reportedly, diagnosis of cytomegalovirus status by the classifier showed high specificity and sensitivity.

V lost 6 bases to trimming and J lost 3 bases; unmatched junction nucleotides: 10. CDR1 and CDR2 (germline): MNHEY, SMNVEV (reference sequence). The length of the CDR3 is 16 residues. V usage is TRBV27 and J usage is TRBJ2-3, with 9 bases identical to TRBD2. The origin of this receptor is a male donor in good health and CMV-seronegative. Sequencing input: PBMCs. The CDR3 nucleotides are TGTGCCAGCAGAAGTCCTAGCGGGAAGCGGACAGATACGCAGTATTTT. Amino acids: CASRSPSGKRTDTQYF.